These T cell receptor beta chains were read from a single sample in a study of Graves' ophthalmopathy and Graves' hyperthyroidism. TCRdb ran MiXCR on the multiplex PCR reads and lists one entry per CDR3 protein. The sample carries hundreds of thousands of distinct CDR3 sequences, around 21% recorded once. Sequences were obtained from peripheral blood. The origin of the receptors is a woman aged 18-35 years with stable Graves' hyperthyroidism. Both conserved end residues are part of each CDR3. A D gene is named only where the DNA matches it firmly. Clone size is stated in some rows and not others, as once, few, many or a class when expanded.

j_gene: TRBJ2-2; d_gene: TRBD1; v_gene: TRBV19; abundance: few; CDR3aa: CASRSGTGATGELFF; CDR3nt: TGTGCCAGTAGGTCAGGGACAGGGGCCACCGGGGAGCTGTTTTTT
j_gene: TRBJ2-2; d_gene: .; v_gene: TRBV6-4; abundance: .; CDR3aa: CASSPTPVPPRGTGELFF; CDR3nt: TGTGCCAGCAGTCCAACCCCGGTTCCCCCCAGGGGTACCGGGGAGCTGTTTTTT
j_gene: TRBJ2-2; d_gene: .; v_gene: TRBV27; abundance: few; CDR3aa: CASSFAFIGGPPNTGELFF; CDR3nt: TGTGCCAGCAGTTTTGCCTTTATTGGGGGGCCTCCGAACACCGGGGAGCTGTTTTTT
j_gene: TRBJ1-5; d_gene: TRBD1; v_gene: TRBV6-5; abundance: many; CDR3aa: CASSYSTGLNQPQHF; CDR3nt: TGTGCCAGCAGTTACTCGACAGGGTTGAATCAGCCCCAGCATTTT
j_gene: TRBJ2-7; d_gene: .; v_gene: TRBV6-1; abundance: .; CDR3aa: CASIRHRAGEQYF; CDR3nt: TGTGCCAGCATACGCCATAGAGCAGGCGAGCAGTACTTC
j_gene: TRBJ2-2; d_gene: TRBD2; v_gene: TRBV11-2; abundance: .; CDR3aa: CASNTQGLAPYGELFF; CDR3nt: TGTGCCAGCAACACCCAGGGACTAGCGCCGTACGGGGAGCTGTTTTTT
j_gene: TRBJ1-1; d_gene: .; v_gene: TRBV9; abundance: many; CDR3aa: CASSPQQGSEAFF; CDR3nt: TGTGCCAGCAGCCCCCAGCAGGGCTCTGAAGCTTTCTTT
j_gene: TRBJ1-1; d_gene: .; v_gene: TRBV19; abundance: many; CDR3aa: CASTTSGGNTEAFF; CDR3nt: TGTGCCAGTACCACAAGTGGGGGAAACACTGAAGCTTTCTTT
j_gene: TRBJ1-1; d_gene: .; v_gene: TRBV6-1; abundance: few; CDR3aa: CASSDGGKVWTEAFF; CDR3nt: TGTGCCAGCAGTGACGGGGGCAAGGTATGGACTGAAGCTTTCTTT
j_gene: TRBJ2-2; d_gene: .; v_gene: TRBV20-1; abundance: few; CDR3aa: CSARKREKWTGELFF; CDR3nt: TGCAGTGCTAGAAAGAGGGAGAAGTGGACCGGGGAGCTGTTTTTT
j_gene: TRBJ2-7; d_gene: TRBD1; v_gene: TRBV6-2/TRBV6-3; abundance: many; CDR3aa: CASDQSDRSHEQYF; CDR3nt: TGTGCCAGCGACCAGTCGGACAGGAGCCACGAGCAGTACTTC
j_gene: TRBJ2-7; d_gene: TRBD2; v_gene: TRBV27; abundance: many; CDR3aa: CASSWASGSVSYEQYF; CDR3nt: TGTGCCAGCAGTTGGGCTAGCGGGAGCGTATCCTACGAGCAGTACTTC
j_gene: TRBJ1-1; d_gene: .; v_gene: TRBV6-5; abundance: .; CDR3aa: CASSYSGGGEAFF; CDR3nt: TGTGCCAGCAGTTACTCGGGAGGAGGGGAAGCTTTCTTT
j_gene: TRBJ1-1; d_gene: .; v_gene: TRBV30; abundance: many; CDR3aa: CAWGQNTEAFF; CDR3nt: TGTGCCTGGGGACAGAACACTGAAGCTTTCTTT
j_gene: TRBJ1-6; d_gene: .; v_gene: TRBV28; abundance: few; CDR3aa: CASSLKGPTSPLHF; CDR3nt: TGTGCCAGCAGTTTAAAAGGGCCGACCTCACCCCTCCACTTT
j_gene: TRBJ2-7; d_gene: TRBD1; v_gene: TRBV24-1; abundance: .; CDR3aa: CATSAPRSGGQGVYEQYF; CDR3nt: TGTGCCACCAGTGCTCCACGCTCGGGAGGACAGGGGGTGTACGAGCAGTACTTC
j_gene: TRBJ2-1; d_gene: .; v_gene: TRBV12-3/TRBV12-4; abundance: many; CDR3aa: CASSGPGGPSPYNEQFF; CDR3nt: TGTGCCAGCTCGGGACCCGGCGGCCCTAGCCCTTACAATGAGCAGTTCTTC
j_gene: TRBJ1-5; d_gene: TRBD1; v_gene: TRBV2; abundance: few; CDR3aa: CASSEDRVPNQPQHF; CDR3nt: TGTGCCAGCAGCGAAGACAGGGTCCCAAATCAGCCCCAGCATTTT
j_gene: TRBJ2-5; d_gene: TRBD1; v_gene: TRBV2; abundance: many; CDR3aa: CASSRDRGRETQYF; CDR3nt: TGTGCCAGCAGCCGGGACAGGGGTAGGGAGACCCAGTACTTC
j_gene: TRBJ2-2; d_gene: TRBD1; v_gene: TRBV29-1; abundance: few; CDR3aa: CSARDRGRFNTGELFF; CDR3nt: TGCAGCGCTCGGGACAGGGGGCGATTTAACACCGGGGAGCTGTTTTTT
j_gene: TRBJ2-2; d_gene: .; v_gene: TRBV20-1; abundance: many; CDR3aa: CSARDYGQGYTGELFF; CDR3nt: TGCAGTGCTAGAGACTACGGGCAGGGATACACCGGGGAGCTGTTTTTT
j_gene: TRBJ1-2; d_gene: .; v_gene: TRBV18; abundance: many; CDR3aa: CASSPPKRSRTNYGYTF; CDR3nt: TGTGCCAGCTCACCACCGAAACGGTCCCGCACTAACTATGGCTACACCTTC
j_gene: TRBJ2-4; d_gene: TRBD2; v_gene: TRBV6-1; abundance: many; CDR3aa: CASTSSGSGSKNIQYF; CDR3nt: TGTGCCAGCACCTCTAGCGGGAGTGGGTCCAAAAACATTCAGTACTTC
j_gene: TRBJ2-7; d_gene: .; v_gene: TRBV6-1; abundance: many; CDR3aa: CASRPPVPYEQYF; CDR3nt: TGTGCCAGCAGGCCACCTGTCCCCTACGAGCAGTACTTC
j_gene: TRBJ2-7; d_gene: .; v_gene: TRBV28; abundance: many; CDR3aa: CASRYSGRLYEQYF; CDR3nt: TGTGCCAGCAGGTATTCGGGACGACTCTACGAGCAGTACTTC
j_gene: TRBJ2-5; d_gene: .; v_gene: TRBV6-8; abundance: .; CDR3aa: CASIHIRACRVETQYF; CDR3nt: TGTGCCAGCATCCACATCCGGGCCTGCCGCGTTGAGACCCAGTACTTC
j_gene: TRBJ2-7; d_gene: TRBD2; v_gene: TRBV9; abundance: many; CDR3aa: CASSGGLAGSSYEQYF; CDR3nt: TGTGCCAGCAGCGGGGGACTAGCGGGTAGCTCCTACGAGCAGTACTTC
j_gene: TRBJ1-1; d_gene: .; v_gene: TRBV7-3; abundance: many; CDR3aa: CASSRDPVGEAFF; CDR3nt: TGTGCCAGCAGCAGGGACCCGGTGGGTGAAGCTTTCTTT
j_gene: TRBJ2-5; d_gene: .; v_gene: TRBV7-2; abundance: many; CDR3aa: CASSRREQETQYF; CDR3nt: TGTGCCAGCAGCCGGAGGGAGCAAGAGACCCAGTACTTC
j_gene: TRBJ1-5; d_gene: .; v_gene: TRBV2; abundance: many; CDR3aa: CASSWDRGEPQHF; CDR3nt: TGTGCCAGCAGTTGGGACCGGGGTGAGCCCCAGCATTTT
j_gene: TRBJ1-1; d_gene: TRBD1; v_gene: TRBV10-2; abundance: many; CDR3aa: CASRPGQGVGTEAFF; CDR3nt: TGCGCCAGCAGGCCGGGACAGGGGGTAGGAACTGAAGCTTTCTTT
j_gene: TRBJ2-2; d_gene: .; v_gene: TRBV7-2; abundance: few; CDR3aa: CASSLVDTNTGELFF; CDR3nt: TGTGCCAGCAGCTTAGTGGACACTAACACCGGGGAGCTGTTTTTT